This T cell receptor (beta chain) was identified in a study of CXCR3-negative and CXCR3-positive naive CD8 T cells. General study findings and limits: The study found that naive CXCR3-negative and CXCR3-positive cells shared TRBV-TRBJ usage, while memory cells differed. Hydrophobicity was higher for TRB CDR3s found in CXCR3-positive naive cells than in CXCR3-negative naive cells. In both naive subsets diversity was comparably high, whereas memory CD8+ cells showed much lower diversity.

Libraries of TRB cDNA were made by 5' RACE and carried UMIs. TCRdb re-called the 5' RACE reads and gives one entry per CDR3 protein, without DNA. The listing contains 100,000 to 150,000 distinct CDR3 sequences. Concerning this clonotype: Antigen specificity is unknown.

This CDR3 spans 12 amino acids. CDR1 is SQVTM, CDR2 ANQGSEA, per germline. The sample was naive CXCR3- CD8+ T cells from blood. The subset: CD45RO-CCR7+CD27+CD95- naive CD8+ T cells lacking CXCR3 (TNR3-). The TCR was taken from a human donor in good health. Some clones in this sample may be carry-over from other donors' samples. The J gene is TRBJ2-2, the V gene TRBV29-1. CDR3 residues: CSVGPDTGELFF.